A single sample gave rise to the 32 T cell receptor beta chains below, sequenced in a study of T-cell memory formation after mild COVID-19. TCRdb analysed the 5' RACE reads with MiXCR anew, one entry per CDR3 protein. The sample yields roughly 300,000 distinct CDR3 sequences, 8.2% seen once. Sequenced sample: PBMCs or a T cell subset sorted from them (not recorded which). These receptors all come from a man younger than 35 who had mild COVID-19 (a few samples of this study predate the infection). Cell type and time point are not known.

The V and J genes are TRBV9 and TRBJ2-1; 10 nucleotides match TRBD2. CDR3 length equals 15 residues. Unmatched junction bases numbered 3, after V lost 4 bases and J lost 2 bases. Germline V gives CDR1 SGDLS, CDR2 YYNGEE. In DNA form, the CDR3 reads TGTGCCAGCAGCTCCGGGACTAGCGCCTACAATGAGCAGTTCTTC. Its translation is CASSSGTSAYNEQFF.

This clonotype occurred a few times. V is TRBV5-8 and J is TRBJ2-7; D not resolved. V was shortened by 0 bases and J by 1 base, with 8 bases between the two germline ends. CDR3 size: 14 residues. The germline CDR1 and CDR2 sequences are SGHTS and YDEGEE. The CDR3 here is CASSLGPRSYEQYF. The CDR3 DNA follows: TGTGCCAGCAGCTTGGGGCCCCGATCCTACGAGCAGTACTTC.

In its sample, this clonotype was seen many times. The chain carries TRBV7-2 and TRBJ2-3; D is undetermined. Trimming took off 5 bases at V and 5 bases at J, with 5 bases between the two ends. This CDR3 region has 11 residues. Germline assignment: CDR1 SGHTA and CDR2 FQGNSA. The CDR3 sequence: CASSPRDTQYF. The CDR3 region has the DNA TGTGCCAGCAGCCCTCGAGATACGCAGTATTTT.

This clonotype was recorded a few times. The V call is TRBV13, the J call TRBJ2-1, with 15 bases aligning to TRBD2. The CDR3 covers 15 residues. V trimming: 4 bases; J trimming: 14 bases; junction bases outside the gene matches: 9. Germline V gene lookup returns CDR1 PRHDT and CDR2 FYEKMQ (reference sequence). The CDR3 sequence: CASSWNGLAGGRKFF. The CDR3 coding sequence is TGTGCCAGCAGCTGGAACGGACTAGCGGGGGGGCGCAAGTTCTTC.

This clonotype was seen more than once but under ten times. The genes are TRBV19 and TRBJ2-2; D remains ambiguous. CDR3 length equals 15 residues. V dropped 5 bases and J dropped 0 bases, with 10 bases sitting between them. Germline V gene lookup returns CDR1 LNHDA and CDR2 SQIVND (reference sequence). The CDR3 sequence: CASSLTGANTGELFF. The CDR3 DNA sequence: TGTGCCAGTAGTTTGACCGGAGCGAACACCGGGGAGCTGTTTTTT. Using reference TRBV19 and TRBJ2-2 for the parts outside the CDR3, the full variable domain is DGGITQSPKYLFRKEGQNVTLSCEQNLNHDAMYWYRQDPGQGLRLIYYSQIVNDFQKGDIAEGYSVSREKKESFPLTVTSAQKNPTAFYLCASSLTGANTGELFFGEGSRLTVL.

The table lists this clonotype with many counts. The genes are TRBV4-3 and TRBJ1-6; unclear D gene. The CDR3 has 14 amino acids. V dropped 2 bases and J dropped 10 bases, with 12 bases sitting between them. Germline CDR1 is LGHNA and CDR2 is YSLEER. For the CDR3, the DNA is TGCGCCAGCAGCCAACTCGTCCGGGAATCACCCCTCCACTTT. This sequence encodes CASSQLVRESPLHF.

V is TRBV12-5 and J is TRBJ2-2; D possibly matches TRBD1 or TRBD2 (5 bases each). With 5 bases removed from V and 5 bases from J, the gap between germline ends came to 12 bases. CDR3 size: 14 residues. Per the germline V gene, CDR1 is LGHNT and CDR2 is FRNRAP. CDR3 region: CASGPGAMTGELFF. The CDR3 DNA is TGTGCTAGTGGTCCCGGGGCTATGACCGGGGAGCTGTTTTTT. Filled out from reference TRBV12-5 and TRBJ2-2, the complete variable domain reads DARVTQTPRHKVTEMGQEVTMRCQPILGHNTVFWYRQTMMQGLELLAYFRNRAPLDDSGMPKDRFSAEMPDATLATLKIQPSEPRDSAVYFCASGPGAMTGELFFGEGSRLTVL.

In its sample, this clonotype was seen many times. DNA for the CDR3: TGCGCCAGCAGCTTGGTGTCCGGGAGGGAGACCCAGTACTTC. It yields the protein CASSLVSGRETQYF. The chain employs TRBV5-1 and TRBJ2-5; 7 bases map to TRBD2. V lost 0 bases and J lost 5; bases outside the gene matches: 4. The germline gives CDR1 SGHRS, CDR2 YFSETQ. CDR3 length: 14 residues.

J is TRBJ1-2 and V is TRBV24-1; D uncertain. The CDR3 has 12 amino acids. The germline V gene has CDR1 KGHDR and CDR2 SFDVKD. The V end lost 3 bases, the J end lost 2 bases, and 3 bases lay between the germline ends. The CDR3 nucleotides read TGTGCCACCAGTGATCCAAACTATGGCTACACCTTC. It codes for CATSDPNYGYTF.

This clonotype was observed at least ten times. The rearrangement uses TRBV6-1 and TRBJ2-2, with D hard to call. Germline CDR1 reads MNHNS; CDR2 reads SASEGT. V lost 7 bases, J lost 0 bases, and 12 bases lay in between. The CDR3 has 15 residues. The chain's CDR3 is CASTPSQANTGELFF. The CDR3 nucleotides are TGTGCCAGCACCCCGAGCCAGGCGAACACCGGGGAGCTGTTTTTT.

This clonotype has more than one count but fewer than ten. J is TRBJ1-1 and V is TRBV30; weak D call: TRBD1 (6 bases). V gave up 5 bases and J gave up 2 bases, with 9 bases separating them. The CDR3 is 12 residues long. Germline lookup yields CDR1 GTSNPN and CDR2 SVGIG (reference sequence). The CDR3 DNA is TGTGCCTGGGCAGGGGATAACACTGAAGCTTTCTTT. Encoded protein: CAWAGDNTEAFF.

V and J are TRBV28 and TRBJ2-7; perhaps D is TRBD1 or TRBD2 (5 bases each). V was shortened by 2 bases and J by 4 bases, with 18 bases between the two germline ends. Looked up from germline, CDR1 is MDHEN and CDR2 is SYDVKM. This CDR3 has 16 amino acids. The CDR3 nucleotides read TGTGCCAGCAGTTTAAGAGGGACGTACAGGTGGTACGAGCAGTACTTC. This encodes CASSLRGTYRWYEQYF.

Only a few counts were recorded for this clonotype. J is TRBJ1-4 and V is TRBV18; D not certain. V lost 0 bases to trimming and J lost 8 bases, with 10 bases between them. This CDR3 spans 14 amino acids. The germline V gene encodes CDR1 KGHSH and CDR2 LQKENI. The CDR3 reads CASSPPGSREKLFF. The CDR3 DNA reads TGTGCCAGCTCACCACCCGGGTCGAGGGAAAAACTGTTTTTT.

This clonotype was detected ten times or more. The genes are TRBV20-1 and TRBJ1-3; D remains unclear. Germline values: CDR1 DFQATT, CDR2 SNEGSKA (reference sequence). This CDR3 has 14 residues. V was cut by 7 bases and J by 2 bases, with 15 bases left in between. The CDR3 DNA sequence: TGCAGTGGAACGGAGGCCGAGACTGGAAACACCATATATTTT. Its translation: CSGTEAETGNTIYF.

This clonotype was observed a few times. The V gene is TRBV24-1, the J gene TRBJ1-5; D gene ambiguous. Trimming left V 5 bases short and J 7 bases short, with 11 bases between. The V gene's germline CDR1 is KGHDR and CDR2 SFDVKD. The CDR3 is 13 residues long. The CDR3 here is CATSVSGEQPQHF. CDR3 bases: TGTGCCACCAGTGTTTCCGGGGAGCAGCCCCAGCATTTT.

This clonotype came up a few times. V is TRBV11-2 and J is TRBJ2-5; TRBD2 might be the D (5 bases). This CDR3 contains 15 residues. CDR1 is SGHAT and CDR2 is FQNNGV in the germline V gene. V lost 0 bases to trimming and J lost 5 bases, with 13 bases between them. CDR3 DNA: TGTGCCAGCAGCTTAGAAGAGGGAATGGGGGAGACCCAGTACTTC. Translation gives CASSLEEGMGETQYF.

This clonotype appeared a few times. The chain carries TRBV29-1 and TRBJ1-4, with D perhaps TRBD1 (5 bases). CDR1 SQVTM and CDR2 ANQGSEA come from the germline V gene. Trimming removed 7 bases from V and 8 bases from J, with 11 bases in between. The CDR3 sequence is 11 residues long. The CDR3 is CSAGQGEKLFF. The CDR3 DNA is TGCAGCGCTGGGCAGGGAGAAAAACTGTTTTTT.

This clonotype was picked up a small number of times. The gene calls are TRBV5-6 and TRBJ2-1; D is perhaps TRBD1 or TRBD2 (6 bases each). In germline, CDR1 is SGHDT, CDR2 YYEEEE. Trimming shortened V by 0 bases and J by 12 bases, and 19 bases separated the two germline ends. The CDR3 totals 15 residues. The CDR3 reads CASSLGGTGAMGQFF. CDR3 in DNA: TGTGCCAGCAGCTTGGGAGGCACGGGGGCAATGGGGCAGTTCTTC. The variable domain in full, completed from reference TRBV5-6 and TRBJ2-1, reads DAGVTQSPTHLIKTRGQQVTLRCSPKSGHDTVSWYQQALGQGPQFIFQYYEEEERQRGNFPDRFSGHQFPNYSSELNVNALLLGDSALYLCASSLGGTGAMGQFFGPGTRLTVL.

This clonotype was picked up a small number of times. The V gene is TRBV5-1, the J gene TRBJ2-7, with TRBD2 as a possible D gene (5 bases). The germline V gene encodes CDR1 SGHRS and CDR2 YFSETQ. The CDR3 is 16 amino acids. Trimming shortened V by 4 bases and J by 4 bases, and 21 bases separated the two germline ends. The CDR3 loop reads CASSLWAERAGYEQYF. CDR3 in DNA: TGCGCCAGCAGCCTGTGGGCCGAGAGGGCAGGATACGAGCAGTACTTC.

This rearrangement joins TRBV7-2 to TRBJ1-5, with TRBD1 matching 9 bases. V shed 5 bases and J 4 bases; nucleotides not matched to a gene: 6. The germline gives CDR1 SGHTA, CDR2 FQGNSA. The CDR3 totals 15 residues. As DNA, the CDR3 is TGTGCCAGCAGCCCCGGGACAGGGAGAAATCAGCCCCAGCATTTT. Translated: CASSPGTGRNQPQHF.

The chain joins TRBV5-1 to TRBJ2-1; D is ambiguous. V shed 5 bases and J shed 0 bases, with 12 bases lying between them. The CDR3 runs 15 residues. CDR1 and CDR2 from the germline V gene are SGHRS and YFSETQ. The CDR3 is CASRFELRSYNEQFF. Written as DNA, the CDR3 is TGCGCCAGCAGGTTCGAGCTGCGCTCCTACAATGAGCAGTTCTTC.

This clonotype was observed many times. V is TRBV5-1 and J is TRBJ2-5; TRBD2 is a possible D gene (5 bases). This CDR3 comprises 13 residues. Germline CDR1 SGHRS, CDR2 YFSETQ. Trimming removed 2 bases from V and 5 bases from J, with 10 bases in between. The CDR3: CASSFSGSETQYF. The CDR3 DNA follows: TGCGCCAGCAGCTTTTCGGGGTCGGAGACCCAGTACTTC. Full variable domain (missing parts from reference TRBV5-1 and TRBJ2-5): KAGVTQTPRYLIKTRGQQVTLSCSPISGHRSVSWYQQTPGQGLQFLFEYFSETQRNKGNFPGRFSGRQFSNSRSEMNVSTLELGDSALYLCASSFSGSETQYFGPGTRLLVL.

A few counts support this clonotype. J is TRBJ1-1 and V is TRBV12-3 or TRBV12-4; D not resolved. The CDR3 runs to 13 residues. V was cut by 7 bases and J by 2 bases, with 11 bases left in between. CDR3 in DNA: TGTGCCAGCAATCCGAAGGTCAACACTGAAGCTTTCTTT. It yields the protein CASNPKVNTEAFF.

The V call is TRBV6-5, the J call TRBJ1-1; the D is unclear. With 5 bases removed from V and 3 bases from J, the gap between germline ends came to 13 bases. This CDR3 spans 14 amino acids. From germline, CDR1 is MNHEY and CDR2 SVGAGI. The CDR3 region is CASSRRIRDTEAFF. The CDR3 DNA reads as TGTGCCAGCAGTCGCAGGATAAGGGACACTGAAGCTTTCTTT.

This clonotype showed up many times. The J gene is TRBJ2-5, the V gene TRBV12-3 or TRBV12-4; 7 nucleotides line up with TRBD2. There are 16 residues in the CDR3. Trimming cost V 4 bases and J 7 bases; bases outside gene matches: 15. The CDR3 region is CASSSHGGGGRVTQYF. CDR3 nucleotide sequence: TGTGCCAGCAGTTCCCATGGCGGGGGAGGGCGGGTGACCCAGTACTTC.

This clonotype was picked up a small number of times. The chain carries TRBV12-3 or TRBV12-4 and TRBJ1-5, with D possibly TRBD1 on 5 matching bases. The CDR3 is 14 amino acids. Trimming took off 5 bases at V and 4 bases at J, with 12 bases between the two ends. The CDR3 here is CASSRRDGNQPQHF. The CDR3, as DNA: TGTGCCAGCAGTCGACGGGACGGGAATCAGCCCCAGCATTTT.

The J gene is TRBJ2-7, the V gene TRBV6-6; D possibly corresponds to TRBD2 (6 bases). CDR3 size: 13 residues. Germline V gene lookup returns CDR1 MNHNY and CDR2 SVGAGI (reference sequence). V gave up 2 bases and J gave up 6 bases, with 11 bases separating them. Here the CDR3 DNA reads TGTGCCAGCAGTTACGCGGGACTTGTCGAGCAGTACGTC. This sequence encodes CASSYAGLVEQYV.

J is TRBJ1-2 and V is TRBV10-3; no definite D call. V lost 3 bases and J lost 4, with 12 bases in between. In germline, CDR1 is ENHRY, CDR2 SYGVKD. This CDR3 is 14 amino acids long. CDR3 amino acids: CAISDKEQLYGYTF. The CDR3 nucleotides are TGTGCCATCAGTGATAAAGAACAACTCTATGGCTACACCTTC.

The chain uses TRBV9 and TRBJ1-5; D remains unclear. Germline assignment: CDR1 SGDLS and CDR2 YYNGEE. This CDR3 region has 13 residues. With 0 bases removed from V and 9 bases from J, the gap between germline ends came to 10 bases. CDR3 sequence (DNA): TGTGCCAGCAGCGTAGGGTGGCAGTCGCCCCAGCATTTT. Protein sequence: CASSVGWQSPQHF. Combining the CDR3 with reference TRBV9 and TRBJ1-5 gives the whole variable domain DSGVTQTPKHLITATGQRVTLRCSPRSGDLSVYWYQQSLDQGLQFLIQYYNGEERAKGNILERFSAQQFPDLHSELNLSSLELGDSALYFCASSVGWQSPQHFGDGTRLSIL.

The chain recombines TRBV11-2 with TRBJ2-1; 13 nucleotides match TRBD2. From germline, CDR1 is SGHAT and CDR2 FQNNGV. V was pared by 5 bases and J by 7 bases, with 11 bases of the junction left unmatched. The CDR3 loop spans 17 amino acids. Here the CDR3 DNA reads TGTGCCAGCAGCCAGACTAGCGGGGGGCCCACGGGGAATGAGCAGTTCTTC. It encodes CASSQTSGGPTGNEQFF.

This clonotype was detected only a few times. The gene calls are TRBV28 and TRBJ2-1; D is undetermined. The ends were cut back, 3 bases at V and 6 bases at J, with 6 bases in the middle. Germline V lookup: CDR1 MDHEN, CDR2 SYDVKM. The CDR3 runs to 12 residues. The CDR3 DNA reads TGTGCCAGCAGTTTGTTCATCAATGAGCAGTTCTTC. Amino acids: CASSLFINEQFF.

The chain links TRBV5-1 to TRBJ2-7; 7 bases agree with TRBD1. Losses at the gene ends were 0 bases for V and 1 base for J; bases not matched to a gene: 1. The length of the CDR3 is 14 residues. Germline-derived CDR1 and CDR2 are SGHRS and YFSETQ. CDR3 amino acids: CASSLGQGSYEQYV. The CDR3 nucleotides read TGCGCCAGCAGCTTGGGACAGGGTTCCTACGAGCAGTACGTC.